The 3 T cell receptor beta chains reported below all come from one sample, sequenced in a study of cytomegalovirus exposure and HLA in healthy donors. 13 Jbeta primers and 60 Vbeta primers were used for the PCR. Profiling relied on immunoSEQ multiplex PCR, and the TCRdb table lists in-frame clones only, not all of them. The profile shows roughly 160,000 clones, approximately 80% of them singletons. Sequenced: PBMCs. These receptors were taken from a man aged 18 to 30 in good health and CMV-seropositive.

The chain employs TRBV4-1 and TRBJ2-3, with D possibly being TRBD2 (7 bases). There are 16 residues in the CDR3. Germline assignment: CDR1 MGHRA and CDR2 YSYEKL. V lost 8 bases, J lost 2 bases, and 20 bases lay in between. In DNA, the CDR3 is TGCGCCAGCGGAAGGGGGGGGCGGGGAACCACAGATACGCAGTATTTT. Translation: CASGRGGRGTTDTQYF.

This clone was recorded once. The chain combines TRBV10-3 with TRBJ2-5, with D possibly TRBD2 on 5 matching bases. The germline V and J ends were trimmed by 0 bases and 5 bases, with 13 bases remaining between them. This CDR3 is built from 15 residues. The germline V gene has CDR1 ENHRY and CDR2 SYGVKD. This CDR3 reads CAISESPSRRETQYF. The CDR3, as DNA: TGTGCCATCAGTGAGTCCCCCTCTAGGAGGGAGACCCAGTACTTC.

V usage is TRBV28 and J usage is TRBJ1-1; D is perhaps TRBD1 (5 bases). The germline V gene encodes CDR1 MDHEN and CDR2 SYDVKM. V lost 1 base and J lost 5, with 11 bases in between. The CDR3 runs 14 residues. The CDR3: CASSLSGLGTEAFF. CDR3 nucleotide sequence: TGTGCCAGCAGTTTATCAGGGCTTGGTACTGAAGCTTTCTTT.